The 9 T cell receptor beta chains in this list originate from one sample, sequenced in a study of blood T cell repertoires in COVID-19. Measured with immunoSEQ multiplex PCR; TCRdb has only the in-frame clones, and not every one. The table records under 300,000 clones, 85% to 90% of them present only once. Sequencing was performed on peripheral blood. The origin of the receptors is a woman aged 70 to 79 with active or convalescent COVID-19.

This clone was observed a single time. V and J are TRBV7-8 and TRBJ2-1; 7 bases are a match to TRBD1. The V and J ends lost 5 bases and 3 bases, in that order; junction bases with no gene match: 4. Looked up from germline, CDR1 is SGHVS and CDR2 is FQNEAQ. The CDR3 runs 14 residues. The CDR3 loop reads CASSQGDHYNEQFF. The CDR3 region has the DNA TGTGCCAGCAGCCAGGGGGACCACTACAATGAGCAGTTCTTC.

The V and J genes are TRBV9 and TRBJ2-5, with TRBD1 identical over 8 bases. The V segment lost 3 bases and the J segment 1 base; nucleotides outside the gene matches: 2. This CDR3 has 14 residues. The germline CDR1 and CDR2 sequences are SGDLS and YYNGEE. The CDR3 DNA reads TGTGCCAGCAGCGCACAGGGGGTCCAAGAGACCCAGTACTTC. This gives the protein CASSAQGVQETQYF.

The chain uses TRBV5-5 and TRBJ2-5; 7 bases align to TRBD1. In germline, CDR1 is SGHKS, CDR2 YYEKEE (reference sequence). This CDR3 region has 14 residues. V lost 3 bases and J lost 4; bases outside the gene matches: 6. Here the CDR3 DNA reads TGTGCCAGCAGCTCTGACAGGGAGTTAGAGACCCAGTACTTC. It encodes CASSSDRELETQYF.

This clone occurred once. J is TRBJ2-7 and V is TRBV19, with TRBD2 as a possible D gene (5 bases). V gave up 4 bases and J gave up 2 bases, with 9 bases separating them. This CDR3 region has 13 residues. Germline CDR1 LNHDA, CDR2 SQIVND (reference sequence). The CDR3: CASSTRGTYEQYF. CDR3 sequence (DNA): TGTGCCAGTAGTACCCGGGGAACCTACGAGCAGTACTTC.

The chain joins TRBV4-1 to TRBJ2-1, with D hard to call. This CDR3 comprises 15 residues. The V end was cut by 4 bases, the J end by 9 bases, with 19 bases between. CDR1 is MGHRA, CDR2 YSYEKL, per germline. The CDR3 sequence is CASSPPPRTGSEQFF. The CDR3 DNA reads TGCGCCAGCAGCCCCCCGCCCCGAACGGGTAGTGAGCAGTTCTTC.

This chain links TRBV24-1 with TRBJ2-7; D possibly corresponds to TRBD2 (5 bases). V shed 2 bases and J shed 6 bases, with 13 bases lying between them. There are 14 residues in the CDR3. Germline CDR1 is KGHDR and CDR2 is SFDVKD. The CDR3 DNA reads as TGTGCCACCAGTGATTGGCAGGCGGCGGGCGAGCAGTACTTC. It is translated as CATSDWQAAGEQYF.

This rearrangement joins TRBV9 to TRBJ2-1; D is possibly TRBD2 (7 bases). Deletions cut 4 bases from V and 9 bases from J, with 20 bases between. Germline values: CDR1 SGDLS, CDR2 YYNGEE. The CDR3 is 15 amino acids. As DNA, the CDR3 is TGTGCCAGCAGCCCCGAGGGGGGGGGCCGGGGTGAGCAGTTCTTC. Translation: CASSPEGGGRGEQFF.

The chain couples TRBV20-1 to TRBJ1-2, with D unresolved. The CDR3 loop spans 15 amino acids. The V gene lost 3 bases and the J gene lost 0 bases, with 14 bases spanning the gap. The V gene's germline CDR1 is DFQATT and CDR2 SNEGSKA (reference sequence). CDR3 region: CSASGQAKTNYGYTF. CDR3 nucleotides: TGCAGTGCTAGTGGGCAGGCTAAGACTAACTATGGCTACACCTTC.

The J gene is TRBJ1-5, the V gene TRBV10-2; D gene unclear. The germline gives CDR1 WSHSY, CDR2 SAAADI. Trimming took 11 bases from V and 0 from J, leaving 11 bases between them. The CDR3 has 13 amino acids. The CDR3 region is CASSSYSNQPQHF. In nucleotides, the CDR3 is TGCGCCTCCTCGAGCTATAGCAATCAGCCCCAGCATTTT.